This TCR beta chain was identified in a study of low-dose radiotherapy and immunotherapy resistance in tumors. As for the study in general: Each patient was administered nivolumab intravenously at 240 mg, which was a flat dose, every two weeks, along with intravenous ipilimumab at 1 mg/kg every six weeks. TRAV- and TRBV-specific primers, spanning alpha and beta chains, primed first-strand cDNA.

This clonotype was picked up many times. The sample's time point: before trial treatment. A roughly 20-cycle PCR with a constant-region primer and V-primer adapter amplified TCRs. One entry per CDR3 protein results from TCRdb running MiXCR on the reads. Here the sample spans fewer than 60,000 distinct CDR3 sequences, approximately 10% being singletons. The TCR comes from a female donor with ovarian cancer. The source material was PBMCs, sampled before treatment.

The CDR3 region has the DNA TGTGCCAGCAGCTTATCGAGGATTGGGCAGGCTGGAAACACCATATATTTT. The encoded protein is CASSLSRIGQAGNTIYF. This chain connects TRBV11-2 to TRBJ1-3; no clear D. Trimming took off 2 bases at V and 2 bases at J, with 16 bases between the two ends. Germline V gene data show CDR1 as SGHAT and CDR2 as FQNNGV. The CDR3 has 17 residues.